Listed below are T cell receptor beta chains from one sample, sequenced in a study of blood T cell repertoires in COVID-19. Sequencing used immunoSEQ multiplex PCR; TCRdb keeps in-frame clones, though not all of them. Here the sample spans 150,000 to 200,000 clones, about nine tenths being singletons. Sequenced: peripheral blood. All receptors derive from a man in his sixties or seventies with acute or convalescent COVID-19. The CDR3 runs from the conserved cysteine through the conserved F or W. Fields, in order: D gene, clone size, J gene, V gene, CDR3 DNA, CDR3 protein. D genes are given only for firm matches. Where a row states a size, it is once, few, many or the class of an expanded clone; other rows omit it.

>TRBD1|NA|TRBJ2-7|TRBV5-1
TGCGCCAGCAGGATACCGGACAGGGCGGGCGAGCAGTACTTC
CASRIPDRAGEQYF
>NA|NA|TRBJ1-3|TRBV7-9
TGTGCCAGCGATGAGACCATATATTTT
CASDETIYF
>NA|NA|TRBJ1-6|TRBV4-2
TGTGCCAGCAGCCAAGATGAGGCATCCTATAATTCACCCCTCCACTTT
CASSQDEASYNSPLHF
>NA|NA|TRBJ2-7|TRBV5-8
TGTGCCAGCAGCCCTGACAGGCCAAACGAGCAGTACTTC
CASSPDRPNEQYF
>TRBD1|NA|TRBJ2-5|TRBV9
TGTGCCAGCAGCGTGGGACAGGGGTGGGGAGAGACCCAGTACTTC
CASSVGQGWGETQYF
>NA|many|TRBJ2-6|TRBV6-5
TGTGCCAGCTGGGGCGCAGGGGCCAACGTCCTGACTTTC
CASWGAGANVLTF
>NA|NA|TRBJ1-1|TRBV28
TGTGCCAGCAGTTTCCCCGGGAACACTGAAGCTTTCTTT
CASSFPGNTEAFF
>NA|NA|TRBJ1-1|TRBV18
TGTGCCAGCTCACCACGACAGCTAAACACTGAAGCTTTCTTT
CASSPRQLNTEAFF
>TRBD1|NA|TRBJ2-7|TRBV5-4
TGTGCCAGCAGCGGAACAGGGGGCGAGCAGTACTTC
CASSGTGGEQYF
>NA|NA|TRBJ2-7|TRBV12-2
TGTGCAAGTCGCTCGGGGACAGGGAGCTACGAGCAGTACTTC
CASRSGTGSYEQYF
>TRBD2|few|TRBJ2-3|TRBV20-1
TGCAGTGCCCCCGGGGGGGATACGCAGTATTTT
CSAPGGDTQYF
>NA|NA|TRBJ2-7|TRBV30
TGTGCCTGGAGCCCGGGCTCCTACGAGCAGTACTTC
CAWSPGSYEQYF
>TRBD1|NA|TRBJ2-6|TRBV6-1
TGTGCCAGCAGTGTGGACAGGGGGACCGGGGCCAACGTCCTGACTTTC
CASSVDRGTGANVLTF
>TRBD1|NA|TRBJ2-3|TRBV5-1
TGCGCCAGCACCTCCGGGACAGGAAACACAGATACGCAGTATTTT
CASTSGTGNTDTQYF
>TRBD1|NA|TRBJ1-1|TRBV6-4
TGTGCCAGCAGTGAGCGACAGGGCACTGAAGCTTTCTTT
CASSERQGTEAFF